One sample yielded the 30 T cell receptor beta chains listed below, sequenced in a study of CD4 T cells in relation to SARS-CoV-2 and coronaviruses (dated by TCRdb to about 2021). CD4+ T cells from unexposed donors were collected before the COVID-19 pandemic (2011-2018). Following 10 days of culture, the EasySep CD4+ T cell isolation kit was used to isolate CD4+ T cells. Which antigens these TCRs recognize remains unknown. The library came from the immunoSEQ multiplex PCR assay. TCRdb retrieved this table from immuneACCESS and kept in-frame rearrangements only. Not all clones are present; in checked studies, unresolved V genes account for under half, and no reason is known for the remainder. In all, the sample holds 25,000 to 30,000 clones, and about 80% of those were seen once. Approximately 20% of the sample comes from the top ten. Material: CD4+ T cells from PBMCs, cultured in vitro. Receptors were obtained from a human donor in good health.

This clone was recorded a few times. The CDR3 sequence is CASSPLGGEGQPQHF. CDR3 bases: TGCGCCAGCAGCCCTCTTGGGGGAGAAGGGCAGCCCCAGCATTTT. The V and J genes are TRBV5-1 and TRBJ1-5; D possibly corresponds to TRBD1 (5 bases). V shed 4 bases and J shed 7 bases, with 18 bases lying between them. Germline CDR1 reads SGHRS; CDR2 reads YFSETQ. This CDR3 has 15 amino acids.

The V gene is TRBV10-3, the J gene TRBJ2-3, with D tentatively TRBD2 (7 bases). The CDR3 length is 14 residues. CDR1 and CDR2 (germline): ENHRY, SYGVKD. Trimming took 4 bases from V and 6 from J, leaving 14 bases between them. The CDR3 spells CAISARGGADTQYF. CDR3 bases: TGTGCCATCAGTGCCCGAGGGGGGGCGGATACGCAGTATTTT.

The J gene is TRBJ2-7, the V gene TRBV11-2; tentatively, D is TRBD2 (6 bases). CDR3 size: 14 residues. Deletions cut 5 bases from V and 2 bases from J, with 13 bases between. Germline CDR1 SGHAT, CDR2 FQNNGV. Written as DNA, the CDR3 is TGTGCCAGCAGCGAGCAGGGACTGGCCTACGAGCAGTACTTC. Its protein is CASSEQGLAYEQYF.

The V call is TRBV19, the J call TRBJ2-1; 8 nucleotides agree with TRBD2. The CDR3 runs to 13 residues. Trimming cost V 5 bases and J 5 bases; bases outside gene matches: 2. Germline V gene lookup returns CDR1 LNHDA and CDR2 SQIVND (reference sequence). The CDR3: CASSGLANNEQFF. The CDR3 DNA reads TGTGCCAGTAGTGGACTAGCTAACAATGAGCAGTTCTTC.

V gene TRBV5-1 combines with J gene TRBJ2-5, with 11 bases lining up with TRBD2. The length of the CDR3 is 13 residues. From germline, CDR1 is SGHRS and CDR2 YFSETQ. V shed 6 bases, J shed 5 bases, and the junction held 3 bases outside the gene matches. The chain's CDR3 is CASTPSGGETQYF. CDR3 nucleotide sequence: TGCGCCAGCACCCCTAGCGGGGGGGAGACCCAGTACTTC.

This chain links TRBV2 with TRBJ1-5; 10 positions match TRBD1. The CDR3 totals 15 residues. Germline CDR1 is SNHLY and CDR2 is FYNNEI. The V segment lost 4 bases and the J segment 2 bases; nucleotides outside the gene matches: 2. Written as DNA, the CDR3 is TGTGCCAGCAGTGCGGACAGGGGGGGCAATCAGCCCCAGCATTTT. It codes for CASSADRGGNQPQHF.

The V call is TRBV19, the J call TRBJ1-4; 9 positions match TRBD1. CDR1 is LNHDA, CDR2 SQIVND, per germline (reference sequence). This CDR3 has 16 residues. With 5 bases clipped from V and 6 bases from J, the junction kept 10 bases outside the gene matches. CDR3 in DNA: TGTGCCAGTAGTTCCCCCCTAGGGACAGGGCATGAAAAACTGTTTTTT. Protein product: CASSSPLGTGHEKLFF.

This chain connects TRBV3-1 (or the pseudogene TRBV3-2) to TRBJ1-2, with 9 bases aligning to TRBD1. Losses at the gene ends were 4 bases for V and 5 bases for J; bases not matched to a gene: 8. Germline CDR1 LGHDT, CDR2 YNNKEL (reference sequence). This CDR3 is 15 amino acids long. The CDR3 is CASSPRRTGAYGYTF. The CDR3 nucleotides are TGTGCCAGCAGCCCACGCCGGACAGGGGCTTATGGCTACACCTTC.

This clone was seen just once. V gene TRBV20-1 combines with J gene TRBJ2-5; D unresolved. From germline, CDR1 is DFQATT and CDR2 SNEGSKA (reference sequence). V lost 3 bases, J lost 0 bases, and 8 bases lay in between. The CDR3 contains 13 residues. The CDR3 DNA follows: TGCAGTGCTAGTTACCGGGACCAAGAGACCCAGTACTTC. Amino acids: CSASYRDQETQYF.

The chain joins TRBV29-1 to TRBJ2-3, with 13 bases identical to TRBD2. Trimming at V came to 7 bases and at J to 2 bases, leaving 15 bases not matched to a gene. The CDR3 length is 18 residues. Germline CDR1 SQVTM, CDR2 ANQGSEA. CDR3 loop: CSGSQPGLAGRFTDTQYF. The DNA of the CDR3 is TGCAGCGGCAGCCAACCGGGACTAGCGGGAAGATTCACAGATACGCAGTATTTT.

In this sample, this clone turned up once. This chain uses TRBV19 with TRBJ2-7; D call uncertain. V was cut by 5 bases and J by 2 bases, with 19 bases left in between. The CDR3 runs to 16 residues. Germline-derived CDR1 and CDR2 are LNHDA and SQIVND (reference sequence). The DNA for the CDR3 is TGTGCCAGTAGTTCCTCCTCCTGGTCCAAGACCTACGAGCAGTACTTC. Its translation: CASSSSSWSKTYEQYF.

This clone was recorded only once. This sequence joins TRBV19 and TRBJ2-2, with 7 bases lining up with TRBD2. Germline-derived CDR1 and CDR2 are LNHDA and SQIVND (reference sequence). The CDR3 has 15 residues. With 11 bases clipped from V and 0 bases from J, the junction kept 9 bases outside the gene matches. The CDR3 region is CASRAGAPNTGELFF. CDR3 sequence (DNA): TGTGCCTCCCGGGCGGGAGCGCCGAACACCGGGGAGCTGTTTTTT.

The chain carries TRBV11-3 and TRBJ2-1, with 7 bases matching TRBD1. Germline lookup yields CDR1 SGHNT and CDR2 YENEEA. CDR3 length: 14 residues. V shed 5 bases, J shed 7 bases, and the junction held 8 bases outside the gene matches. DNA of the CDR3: TGTGCCAGCAGCCTCCAGACAGGGACGAATGAGCAGTTCTTC. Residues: CASSLQTGTNEQFF. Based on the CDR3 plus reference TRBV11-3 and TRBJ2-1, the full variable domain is EAGVVQSPRYKIIEKKQPVAFWCNPISGHNTLYWYLQNLGQGPELLIRYENEEAVDDSQLPKDRFSAERLKGVDSTLKIQPAELGDSAVYLCASSLQTGTNEQFFGPGTRLTVL.

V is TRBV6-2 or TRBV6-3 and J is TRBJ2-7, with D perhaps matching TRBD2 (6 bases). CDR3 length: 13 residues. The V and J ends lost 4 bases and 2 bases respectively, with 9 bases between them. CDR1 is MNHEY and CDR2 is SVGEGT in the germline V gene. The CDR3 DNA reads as TGTGCCAGCAGTTTTAGCGGAGCCTACGAGCAGTACTTC. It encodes CASSFSGAYEQYF.

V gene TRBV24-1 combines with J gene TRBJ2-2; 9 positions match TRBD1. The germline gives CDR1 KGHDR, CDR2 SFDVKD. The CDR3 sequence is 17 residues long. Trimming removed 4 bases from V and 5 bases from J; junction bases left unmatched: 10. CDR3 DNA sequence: TGTGCCACCAGTGACCGTACCGGGACAGGGATGACCGGGGAGCTGTTTTTT. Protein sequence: CATSDRTGTGMTGELFF.

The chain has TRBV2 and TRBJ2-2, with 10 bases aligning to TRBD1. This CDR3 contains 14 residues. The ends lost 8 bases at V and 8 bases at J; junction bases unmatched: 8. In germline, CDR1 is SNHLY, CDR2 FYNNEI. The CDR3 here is CASHDRGLAGELFF. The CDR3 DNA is TGTGCCAGCCATGACAGGGGGCTGGCTGGGGAGCTGTTTTTT.

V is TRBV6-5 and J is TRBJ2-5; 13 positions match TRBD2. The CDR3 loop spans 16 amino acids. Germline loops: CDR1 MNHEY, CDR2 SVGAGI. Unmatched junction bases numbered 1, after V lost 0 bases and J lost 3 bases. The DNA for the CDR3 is TGTGCCAGCAGTTACTCCGGGACTAGCGGGAAAGAGACCCAGTACTTC. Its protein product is CASSYSGTSGKETQYF.

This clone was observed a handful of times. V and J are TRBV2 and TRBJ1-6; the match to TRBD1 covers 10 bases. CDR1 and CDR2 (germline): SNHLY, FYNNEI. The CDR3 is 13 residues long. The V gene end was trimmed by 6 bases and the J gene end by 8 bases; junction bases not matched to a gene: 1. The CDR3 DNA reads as TGTGCCAGCAGCGGACAGGGGGATTCACCCCTCCACTTT. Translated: CASSGQGDSPLHF.

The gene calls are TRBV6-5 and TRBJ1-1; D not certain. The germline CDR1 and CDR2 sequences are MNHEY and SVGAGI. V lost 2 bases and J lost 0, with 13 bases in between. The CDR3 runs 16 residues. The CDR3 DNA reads TGTGCCAGCAGTTACGACATTATGGCTCTGAACACTGAAGCTTTCTTT. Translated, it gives CASSYDIMALNTEAFF.

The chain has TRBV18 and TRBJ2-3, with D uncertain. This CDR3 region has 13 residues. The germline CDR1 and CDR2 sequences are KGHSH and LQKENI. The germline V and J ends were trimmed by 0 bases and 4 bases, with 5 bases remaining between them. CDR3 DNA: TGTGCCAGCTCACCACCGAGTGCAGATACGCAGTATTTT. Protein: CASSPPSADTQYF.

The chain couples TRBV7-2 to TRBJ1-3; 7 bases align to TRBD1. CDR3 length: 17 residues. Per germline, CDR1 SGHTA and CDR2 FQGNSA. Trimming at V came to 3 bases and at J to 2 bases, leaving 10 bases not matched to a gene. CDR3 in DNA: TGTGCCAGCAGCTTTTTCCGACCGGGACAGCCTGGAAACACCATATATTTT. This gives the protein CASSFFRPGQPGNTIYF.

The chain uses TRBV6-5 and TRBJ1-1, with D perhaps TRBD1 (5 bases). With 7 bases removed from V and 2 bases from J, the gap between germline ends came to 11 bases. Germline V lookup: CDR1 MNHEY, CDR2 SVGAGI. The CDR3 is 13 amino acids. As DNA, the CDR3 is TGTGCCAGCAATCGGGGGGGTAACACTGAAGCTTTCTTT. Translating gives CASNRGGNTEAFF.

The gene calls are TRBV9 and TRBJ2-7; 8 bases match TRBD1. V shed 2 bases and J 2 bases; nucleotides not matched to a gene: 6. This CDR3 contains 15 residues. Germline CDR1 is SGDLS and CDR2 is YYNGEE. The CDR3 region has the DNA TGTGCCAGCAGCGTTGGGACAGGAGGCCCCTACGAGCAGTACTTC. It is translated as CASSVGTGGPYEQYF. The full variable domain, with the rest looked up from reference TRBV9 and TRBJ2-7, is DSGVTQTPKHLITATGQRVTLRCSPRSGDLSVYWYQQSLDQGLQFLIQYYNGEERAKGNILERFSAQQFPDLHSELNLSSLELGDSALYFCASSVGTGGPYEQYFGPGTRLTVT.

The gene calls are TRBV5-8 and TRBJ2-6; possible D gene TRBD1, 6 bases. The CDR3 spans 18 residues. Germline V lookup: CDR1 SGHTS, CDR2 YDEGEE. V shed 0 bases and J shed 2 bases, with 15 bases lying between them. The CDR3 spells CASSLARGTYPGANVLTF. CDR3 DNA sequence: TGTGCCAGCAGCTTGGCTAGGGGGACCTATCCTGGGGCCAACGTCCTGACTTTC.

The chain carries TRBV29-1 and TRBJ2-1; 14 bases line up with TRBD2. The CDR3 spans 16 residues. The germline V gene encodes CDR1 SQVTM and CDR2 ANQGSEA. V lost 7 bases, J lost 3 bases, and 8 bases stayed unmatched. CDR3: CSATGTSGRVYNEQFF. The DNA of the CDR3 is TGCAGCGCCACCGGGACTAGCGGGAGAGTCTACAATGAGCAGTTCTTC.

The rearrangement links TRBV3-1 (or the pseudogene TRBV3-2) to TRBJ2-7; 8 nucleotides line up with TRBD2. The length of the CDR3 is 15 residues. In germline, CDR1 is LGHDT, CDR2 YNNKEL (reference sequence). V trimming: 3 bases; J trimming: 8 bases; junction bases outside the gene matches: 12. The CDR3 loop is CASSQEGSGGSKQYF. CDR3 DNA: TGTGCCAGCAGCCAGGAGGGGAGCGGGGGTAGCAAGCAGTACTTC.

The CDR3 DNA sequence: TGTGCCAGCTCACCAAGGACAGGGTCTCAGCCCCAGCATTTT. The encoded protein is CASSPRTGSQPQHF. The V call is TRBV18, the J call TRBJ1-5, with 8 bases aligning to TRBD1. The CDR3 covers 14 residues. The germline CDR1 and CDR2 sequences are KGHSH and LQKENI. V was pared by 2 bases and J by 6 bases, with 3 bases of the junction left unmatched.

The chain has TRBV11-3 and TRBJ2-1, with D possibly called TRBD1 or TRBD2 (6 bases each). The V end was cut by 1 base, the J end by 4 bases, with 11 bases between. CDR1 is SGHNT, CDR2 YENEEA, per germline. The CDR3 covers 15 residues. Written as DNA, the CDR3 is TGTGCCAGCAGCTTAGGAGGGGGGAGATACAATGAGCAGTTCTTC. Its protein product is CASSLGGGRYNEQFF.

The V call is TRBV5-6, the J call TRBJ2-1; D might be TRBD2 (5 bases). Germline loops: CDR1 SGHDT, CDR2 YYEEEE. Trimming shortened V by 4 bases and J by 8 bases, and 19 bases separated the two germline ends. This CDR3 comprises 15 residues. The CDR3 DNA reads TGTGCCAGCAGCCCCCGTGGCCCCATAGCGTATGAGCAGTTCTTC. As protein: CASSPRGPIAYEQFF.

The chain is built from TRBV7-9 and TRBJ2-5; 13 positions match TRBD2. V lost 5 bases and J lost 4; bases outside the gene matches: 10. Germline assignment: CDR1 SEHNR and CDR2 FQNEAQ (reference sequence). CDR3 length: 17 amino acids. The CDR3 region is CASSPRLAGGLGETQYF. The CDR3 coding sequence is TGTGCCAGCAGCCCGCGACTAGCGGGAGGTCTAGGAGAGACCCAGTACTTC.